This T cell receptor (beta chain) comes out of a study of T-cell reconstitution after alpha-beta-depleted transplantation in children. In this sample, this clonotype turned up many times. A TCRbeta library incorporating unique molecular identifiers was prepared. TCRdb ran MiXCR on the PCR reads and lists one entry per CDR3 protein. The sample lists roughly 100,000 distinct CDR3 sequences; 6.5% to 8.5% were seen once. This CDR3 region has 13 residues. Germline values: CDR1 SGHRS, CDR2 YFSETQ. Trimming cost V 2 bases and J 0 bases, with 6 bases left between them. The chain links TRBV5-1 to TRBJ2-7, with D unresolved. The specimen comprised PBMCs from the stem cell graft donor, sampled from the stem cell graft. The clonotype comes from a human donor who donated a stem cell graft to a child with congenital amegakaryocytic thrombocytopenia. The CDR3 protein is CASSFTASYEQYF. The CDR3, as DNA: TGCGCCAGCAGCTTCACAGCCTCCTACGAGCAGTACTTC.